The following is a T cell receptor (beta chain) sequence with its context. Antigen: not known. This entry comes from a study of cytomegalovirus exposure and HLA in healthy donors. At the level of the study: An early release of data contained about 85 million unique TCRs, which came from HLA-typed donors. General observations from the study: In an earlier analysis, productive rearrangement rates for most beta V segments clustered near 87% or 30%. In a later analysis, TCR beta V- and J-gene trimming was associated with a missense DCLRE1C variant. Information on immune exposure was restricted to one variable (CMV serostatus).

Germline CDR1 MDHEN, CDR2 SYDVKM. CDR3 length equals 13 residues. Trimming removed 2 bases at V and 4 bases at J, with 8 bases between. Amplification used 60 Vbeta primers and 13 Jbeta primers. Here immunoSEQ multiplex PCR was the method, and the copy in TCRdb shows in-frame clones only, minus some. The table has about 210,000 clones, more than 75% seen once. The sequenced sample consisted of PBMCs. This receptor was identified in a man between 35 and 55 years old in good health and CMV-seropositive. The V and J genes are TRBV28 and TRBJ1-1; no clear D. Here the CDR3 reads CASSLSFATEAFF. In DNA form, the CDR3 reads TGTGCCAGCAGTTTAAGCTTTGCCACTGAAGCTTTCTTT. Complete variable domain (other parts from reference TRBV28 and TRBJ1-1): DVKVTQSSRYLVKRTGEKVFLECVQDMDHENMFWYRQDPGLGLRLIYFSYDVKMKEKGDIPEGYSVSREKKERFSLILESASTNQTSMYLCASSLSFATEAFFGQGTRLTVV.